Each of the 13 T cell receptor beta chains below was sequenced from the same sample in a study of immune heterogeneity within non-small cell lung tumors. With 32 V and 13 J primers, multiplex PCR amplified the TCR beta CDR3. TCRdb reprocessed the multiplex PCR reads with MiXCR, giving one entry per CDR3 protein. The data hold more than 10,000 distinct CDR3 sequences, with roughly 29% observed a single time. Template material comprised bulk tumor genomic DNA at approximately 540 ng per sample. Several biopsies were collected from each primary tumor during surgery. They were spaced as far apart as possible within the tumor mass. Before undergoing curative surgery, patients had newly diagnosed non-small cell lung cancer that was untreated. The material sequenced was lung tumor tissue. These receptors all come from a man aged 50 to 59 with non-small cell lung cancer.

There are a few counts of this clonotype. The chain recombines TRBV19 with TRBJ1-2; D uncertain. Trimming removed 5 bases at V and 5 bases at J, with 18 bases between. The length of the CDR3 is 15 residues. CDR1 is LNHDA and CDR2 is SQIVND in the germline V gene (reference sequence). Written as DNA, the CDR3 is TGTGCCAGTAGTCTTAAGACGGATTTCCAATATGGCTACACCTTC. This sequence encodes CASSLKTDFQYGYTF.

CDR3 bases: TGTGCCAGCAGCTTGGGGGCAGCCAAAAACATTCAGTACTTC. Residues: CASSLGAAKNIQYF. The V gene is TRBV5-6, the J gene TRBJ2-4; D remains unclear. The V end lost 0 bases, the J end lost 0 bases, and 4 bases lay between the germline ends. Germline values: CDR1 SGHDT, CDR2 YYEEEE. The CDR3 covers 14 residues.

The chain carries TRBV5-1 and TRBJ2-2; D gene uncertain. This CDR3 is built from 13 residues. The V gene lost 2 bases and the J gene lost 4 bases, with 6 bases spanning the gap. CDR1 is SGHRS, CDR2 YFSETQ, per germline. CDR3 region: CASSFHGTGELFF. The CDR3 coding sequence is TGCGCCAGCAGCTTTCACGGCACCGGGGAGCTGTTTTTT.

This clonotype has only a few counts. J is TRBJ2-2 and V is TRBV6-4; 8 bases align to TRBD1. The J segment lost 5 bases and the V segment lost 6 bases, leaving 5 bases of the junction unmatched. The CDR3 consists of 14 residues. Germline CDR1 reads MRHNA; CDR2 reads SNTAGT. CDR3 nucleotide sequence: TGTGCCAGCAGAGGACAGGGCTGGACCGGGGAGCTGTTTTTT. Residues: CASRGQGWTGELFF.

The chain recombines TRBV18 with TRBJ2-5; TRBD2 matches 8 bases. V trimming: 6 bases; J trimming: 7 bases; junction bases outside the gene matches: 7. In germline, CDR1 is KGHSH, CDR2 LQKENI. The CDR3 covers 13 residues. As DNA, the CDR3 is TGTGCCAGCTCCAGCGGGGGAAAAGGGACCCAGTACTTC. This codes for CASSSGGKGTQYF.

This clonotype was counted many times. CDR3 region: CASTTVGPNEKLFF. DNA of the CDR3: TGTGCCAGCACCACGGTAGGGCCTAATGAAAAACTGTTTTTT. The V gene is TRBV6-1, the J gene TRBJ1-4; no reliable D call. Deletions cut 7 bases from V and 3 bases from J, with 12 bases between. This CDR3 is 14 amino acids long. Germline assignment: CDR1 MNHNS and CDR2 SASEGT.

This clonotype has more than one count but fewer than ten. The chain uses TRBV6-4 and TRBJ2-1, with TRBD2 matching over 14 bases. This CDR3 has 15 residues. Germline-derived CDR1 and CDR2 are MRHNA and SNTAGT. The V segment lost 4 bases and the J segment 6 bases; nucleotides outside the gene matches: 2. The CDR3: CASSGTSGGSNEQFF. As DNA, the CDR3 is TGTGCCAGCAGTGGGACTAGCGGGGGGAGCAATGAGCAGTTCTTC.

At least ten counts were recorded for this clonotype. The V call is TRBV5-1, the J call TRBJ2-5; a possible D gene is TRBD2 (5 bases). Germline V gene sequence: CDR1 SGHRS, CDR2 YFSETQ. The germline V and J ends were trimmed by 1 base and 5 bases, with 9 bases remaining between them. This CDR3 comprises 13 residues. This chain's CDR3 is CASSLSSVETQYF. In DNA, the CDR3 is TGCGCCAGCAGCTTGAGTAGCGTGGAGACCCAGTACTTC.

In this sample, this clonotype is medium-sized. This chain connects TRBV12-3 or TRBV12-4 to TRBJ1-5, with D hard to call. The CDR3 totals 12 residues. Trimming removed 5 bases from V and 8 bases from J, with 10 bases in between. CDR3 in DNA: TGTGCCAGCAGTGAGCCCCTCAAGCCCCAGCATTTT. Protein: CASSEPLKPQHF.

This clonotype ranks as medium-sized. This chain uses TRBV10-1 with TRBJ2-7; 10 bases line up with TRBD1. Looked up from germline, CDR1 is WNHNN and CDR2 is SYGVQD (reference sequence). The V segment lost 4 bases and the J segment 0 bases; nucleotides outside the gene matches: 15. This CDR3 comprises 19 residues. CDR3 in DNA: TGCGCCAGCAGTGTAATACTAGGGACAGGGGACCCCCTCTCCTACGAGCAGTACTTC. This codes for CASSVILGTGDPLSYEQYF.

This clonotype came up a few times. Its ends do not fully match the called genes, so a read error is possible. This rearrangement joins TRBV28 to TRBJ1-5; D gene ambiguous. The CDR3 is 14 amino acids. Germline values: CDR1 MDHEN, CDR2 SYDVKM. CDR3 residues: CASSLPTPNQPQQF. The CDR3 bases are TGTGCCAGCAGTTTACCAACTCCTAATCAGCCCCAGCAATTT.

Remarks on this clonotype: A read error is possible here, since a much larger clone lies one base away. This sequence joins TRBV2 and TRBJ1-5, with D maybe TRBD1 (5 bases). The germline V gene encodes CDR1 SNHLY and CDR2 FYNNEI. Trimming cost V 8 bases and J 0 bases, with 23 bases left between them. There are 18 residues in the CDR3. CDR3 nucleotides: TGTGCCAGCTCACTACGCGGACAAGGACTCTATAGCAATCAGCCCCAGCATTTT. This codes for CASSLRGQGLYSNQPQHF.

For this clonotype: This may be a read error: a much more frequent sequence differs by one nucleotide. The chain employs TRBV28 and TRBJ1-1; D unresolved. CDR3 length: 14 residues. Germline loops: CDR1 MDHEN, CDR2 SYDVKM. The CDR3 DNA reads as TGTGCCAGCAGTCCCGAGACTATGAAAACTGAAGCTTTCTTT. This translates into CASSPETMKTEAFF.